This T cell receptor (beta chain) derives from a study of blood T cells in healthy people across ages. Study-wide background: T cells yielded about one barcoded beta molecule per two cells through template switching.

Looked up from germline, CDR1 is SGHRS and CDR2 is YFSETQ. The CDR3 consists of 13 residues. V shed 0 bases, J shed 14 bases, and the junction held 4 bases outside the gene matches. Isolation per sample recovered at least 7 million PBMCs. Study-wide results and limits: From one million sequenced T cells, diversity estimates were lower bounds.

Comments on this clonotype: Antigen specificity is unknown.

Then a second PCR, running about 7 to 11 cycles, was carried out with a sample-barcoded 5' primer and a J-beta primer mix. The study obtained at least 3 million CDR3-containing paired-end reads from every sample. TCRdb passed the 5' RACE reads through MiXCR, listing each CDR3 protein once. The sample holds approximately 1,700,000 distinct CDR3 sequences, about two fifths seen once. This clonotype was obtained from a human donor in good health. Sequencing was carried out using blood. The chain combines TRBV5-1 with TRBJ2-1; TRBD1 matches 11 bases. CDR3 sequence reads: CASSLAEGQGEFF. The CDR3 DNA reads TGCGCCAGCAGCTTGGCCGAGGGACAGGGGGAGTTCTTC. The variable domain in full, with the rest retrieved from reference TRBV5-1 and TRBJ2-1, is KAGVTQTPRYLIKTRGQQVTLSCSPISGHRSVSWYQQTPGQGLQFLFEYFSETQRNKGNFPGRFSGRQFSNSRSEMNVSTLELGDSALYLCASSLAEGQGEFFGPGTRLTVL.